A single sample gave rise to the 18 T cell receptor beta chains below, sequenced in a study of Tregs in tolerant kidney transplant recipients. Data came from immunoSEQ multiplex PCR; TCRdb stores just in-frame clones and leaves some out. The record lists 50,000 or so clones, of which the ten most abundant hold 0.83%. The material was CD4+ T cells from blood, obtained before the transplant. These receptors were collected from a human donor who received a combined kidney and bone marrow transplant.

This CDR3 is CASLGLAGRSKNEQYF. The covered CDR3 bases are TGTGCCAGCCTTGGACTAGCGGGACGATCTAAAAACGAG. The gene calls are TRBV2 and TRBJ2-7; TRBD2 aligns across 12 bases. The DNA ends 3 residues before the CDR3 does, and the rest of the CDR3 is filled in from the germline J gene. The CDR3 length is 16 residues. Germline V gene lookup returns CDR1 SNHLY and CDR2 FYNNEI. J was trimmed by 5 bases and V by 8 bases; bases with no gene match: 13.

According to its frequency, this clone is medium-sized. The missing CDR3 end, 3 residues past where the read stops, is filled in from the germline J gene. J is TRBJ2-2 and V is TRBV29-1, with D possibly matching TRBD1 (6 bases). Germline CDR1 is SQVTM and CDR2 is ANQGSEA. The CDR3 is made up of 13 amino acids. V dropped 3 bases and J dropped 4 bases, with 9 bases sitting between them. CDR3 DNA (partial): TGCAGCGTTGAGCCCAGGGGCACCGGGGAG. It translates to CSVEPRGTGE. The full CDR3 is CSVEPRGTGELFF.

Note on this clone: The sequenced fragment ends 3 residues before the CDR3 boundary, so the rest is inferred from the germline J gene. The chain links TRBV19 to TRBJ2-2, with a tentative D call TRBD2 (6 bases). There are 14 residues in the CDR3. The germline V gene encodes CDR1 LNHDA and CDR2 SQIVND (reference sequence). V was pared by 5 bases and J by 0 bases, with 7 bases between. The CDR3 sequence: CASSGLPNTGELFF. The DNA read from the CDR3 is TGTGCCAGTAGTGGACTACCGAACACCGGGGAG.

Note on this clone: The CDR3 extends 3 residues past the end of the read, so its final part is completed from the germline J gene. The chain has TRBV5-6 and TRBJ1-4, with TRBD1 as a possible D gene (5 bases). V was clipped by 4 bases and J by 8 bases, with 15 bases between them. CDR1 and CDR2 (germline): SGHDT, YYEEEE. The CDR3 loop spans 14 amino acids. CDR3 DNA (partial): TGTGCCAGCAGCCCCCAAGGGGTACGCGAAAAA. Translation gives CASSPQGVREK. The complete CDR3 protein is CASSPQGVREKLFF.

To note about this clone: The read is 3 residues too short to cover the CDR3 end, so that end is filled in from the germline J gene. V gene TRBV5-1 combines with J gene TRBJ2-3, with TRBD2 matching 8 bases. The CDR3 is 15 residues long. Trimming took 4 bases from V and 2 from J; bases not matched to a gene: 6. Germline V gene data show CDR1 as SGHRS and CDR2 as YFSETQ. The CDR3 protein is CASSLGGAPTDTQYF. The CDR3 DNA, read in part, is TGCGCCAGCAGCCTCGGGGGGGCCCCCACAGATACG. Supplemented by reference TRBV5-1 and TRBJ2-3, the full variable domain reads KAGVTQTPRYLIKTRGQQVTLSCSPISGHRSVSWYQQTPGQGLQFLFEYFSETQRNKGNFPGRFSGRQFSNSRSEMNVSTLELGDSALYLCASSLGGAPTDTQYFGPGTRLTVL.

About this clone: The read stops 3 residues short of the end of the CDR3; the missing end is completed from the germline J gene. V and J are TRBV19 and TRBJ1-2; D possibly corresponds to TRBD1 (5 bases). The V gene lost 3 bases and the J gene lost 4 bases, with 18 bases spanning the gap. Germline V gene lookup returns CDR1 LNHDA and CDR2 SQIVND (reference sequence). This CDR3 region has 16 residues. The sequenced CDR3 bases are TGTGCCAGTAGTATTTCTTCTATGGGTAGGGGCTATGGC. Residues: CASSISSMGRGYG. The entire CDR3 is CASSISSMGRGYGYTF.

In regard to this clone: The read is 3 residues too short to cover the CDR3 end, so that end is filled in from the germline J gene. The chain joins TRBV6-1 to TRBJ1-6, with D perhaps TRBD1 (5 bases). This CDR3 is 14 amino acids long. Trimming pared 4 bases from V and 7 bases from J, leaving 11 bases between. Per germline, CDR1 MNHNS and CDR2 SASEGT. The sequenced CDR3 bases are TGTGCCAGCAGTGCCAGGGTCTCCAATTCACCC. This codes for CASSARVSNSP. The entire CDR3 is CASSARVSNSPLHF.

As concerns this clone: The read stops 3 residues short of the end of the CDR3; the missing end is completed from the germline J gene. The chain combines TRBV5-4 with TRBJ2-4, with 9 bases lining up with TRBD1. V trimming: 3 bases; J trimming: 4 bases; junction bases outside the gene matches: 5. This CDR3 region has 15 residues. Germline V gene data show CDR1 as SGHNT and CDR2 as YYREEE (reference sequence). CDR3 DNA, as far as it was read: TGTGCCAGCAGCTCGGGCGGGACAGGGAAAAACATT. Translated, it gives CASSSGGTGKNI. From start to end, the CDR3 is CASSSGGTGKNIQYF.

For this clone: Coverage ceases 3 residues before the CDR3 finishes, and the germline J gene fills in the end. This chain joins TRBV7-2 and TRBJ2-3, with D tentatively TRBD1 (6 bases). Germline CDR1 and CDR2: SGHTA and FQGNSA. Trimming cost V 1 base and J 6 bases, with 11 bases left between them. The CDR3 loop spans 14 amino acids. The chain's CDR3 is CASSLGSGVDTQYF. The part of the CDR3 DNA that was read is TGTGCCAGCAGCTTAGGTTCAGGGGTTGATACG.

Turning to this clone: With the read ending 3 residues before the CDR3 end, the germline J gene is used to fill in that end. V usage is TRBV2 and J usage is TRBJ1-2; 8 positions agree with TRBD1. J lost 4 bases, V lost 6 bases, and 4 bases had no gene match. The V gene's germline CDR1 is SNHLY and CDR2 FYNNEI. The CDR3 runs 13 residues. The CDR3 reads CASRKTGVYGYTF. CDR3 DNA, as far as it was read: TGTGCCAGCAGGAAGACAGGGGTCTATGGC.

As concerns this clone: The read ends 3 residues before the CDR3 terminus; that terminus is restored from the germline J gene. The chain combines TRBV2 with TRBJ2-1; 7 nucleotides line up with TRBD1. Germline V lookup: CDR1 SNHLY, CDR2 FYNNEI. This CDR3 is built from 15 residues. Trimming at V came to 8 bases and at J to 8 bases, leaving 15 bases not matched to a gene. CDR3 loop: CASAIDRDFLDEQFF. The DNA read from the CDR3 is TGTGCCAGCGCGATCGACAGGGATTTCTTGGATGAG.

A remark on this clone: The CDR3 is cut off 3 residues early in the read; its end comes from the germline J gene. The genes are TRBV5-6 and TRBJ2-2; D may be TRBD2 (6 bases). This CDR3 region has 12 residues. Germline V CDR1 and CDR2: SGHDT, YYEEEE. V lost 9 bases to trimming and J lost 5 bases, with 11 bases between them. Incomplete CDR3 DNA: TGTGCCACCGGCGGGGTGACCGGGGAG. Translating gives CATGGVTGE. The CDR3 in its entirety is CATGGVTGELFF.

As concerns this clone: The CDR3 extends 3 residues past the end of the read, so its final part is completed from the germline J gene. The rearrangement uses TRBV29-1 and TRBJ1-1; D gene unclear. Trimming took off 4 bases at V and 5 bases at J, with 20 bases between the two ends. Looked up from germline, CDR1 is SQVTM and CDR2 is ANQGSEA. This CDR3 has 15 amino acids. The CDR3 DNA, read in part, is TGCAGCGTTGCCCCAAAGTTGGCCCGAGAGACTGAA. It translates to CSVAPKLARETE. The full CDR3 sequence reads CSVAPKLARETEAFF.

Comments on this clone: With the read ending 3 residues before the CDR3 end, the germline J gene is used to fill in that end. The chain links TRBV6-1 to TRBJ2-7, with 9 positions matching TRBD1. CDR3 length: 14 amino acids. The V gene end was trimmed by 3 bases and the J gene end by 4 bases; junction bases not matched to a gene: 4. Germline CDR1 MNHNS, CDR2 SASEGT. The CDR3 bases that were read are TGTGCCAGCAGTGATTGGGACAGGGTATACGAG. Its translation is CASSDWDRVYE. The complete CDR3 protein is CASSDWDRVYEQYF.

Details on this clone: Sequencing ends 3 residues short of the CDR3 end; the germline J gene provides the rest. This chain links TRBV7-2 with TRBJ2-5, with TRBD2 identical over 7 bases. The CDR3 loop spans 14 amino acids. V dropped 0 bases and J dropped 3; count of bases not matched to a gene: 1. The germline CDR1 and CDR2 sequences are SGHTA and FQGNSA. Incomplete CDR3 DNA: TGTGCCAGCAGCTTAGCGGCGGGGGAAGAGACC. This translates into CASSLAAGEET. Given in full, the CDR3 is CASSLAAGEETQYF.

Incomplete CDR3 DNA: TGTGCCAGCAGTTCCCCCAGAGGGGCACAAGATGGC. Amino acids: CASSSPRGAQDG. The CDR3 in full is CASSSPRGAQDGYTF. This rearrangement joins TRBV5-6 to TRBJ1-2; the D gene is possibly TRBD1 (5 bases). The CDR3 end lies 3 residues beyond the end of the read and is filled in from the germline J gene. CDR1 is SGHDT and CDR2 is YYEEEE in the germline V gene. The CDR3 extends over 15 amino acids. Trimming shortened V by 5 bases and J by 6 bases, and 20 bases separated the two germline ends.

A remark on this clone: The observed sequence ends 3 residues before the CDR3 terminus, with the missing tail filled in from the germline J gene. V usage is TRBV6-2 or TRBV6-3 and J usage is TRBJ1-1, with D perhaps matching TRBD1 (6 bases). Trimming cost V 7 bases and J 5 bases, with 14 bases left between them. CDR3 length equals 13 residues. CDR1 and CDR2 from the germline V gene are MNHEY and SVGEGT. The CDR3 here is CASTPQGGTEAFF. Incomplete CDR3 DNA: TGTGCCAGCACCCCACAGGGCGGGACTGAA.

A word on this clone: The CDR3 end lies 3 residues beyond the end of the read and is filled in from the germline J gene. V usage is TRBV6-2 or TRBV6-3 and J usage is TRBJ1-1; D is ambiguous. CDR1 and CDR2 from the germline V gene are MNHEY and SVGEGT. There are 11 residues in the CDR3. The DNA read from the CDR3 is TGTGCCAGCAGTCGTACTCGAGAA. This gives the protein CASSRTRE. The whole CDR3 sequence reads CASSRTREAFF.